The 27 T cell receptor beta chains below come from one sample, sequenced in a study of cytomegalovirus exposure and HLA in healthy donors. 13 Jbeta primers and 60 Vbeta primers were used for the PCR. TCRdb's table, derived via immunoSEQ multiplex PCR, lists solely in-frame clones and lacks some. The table lists roughly 140,000 clones, 78% of them singletons. Source material: PBMCs. These receptors were obtained from a woman aged 40 to 50 in good health and CMV-seropositive.

The chain is built from TRBV28 and TRBJ2-1; D perhaps matches TRBD2 (6 bases). The CDR3 sequence is 13 residues long. Trimming stripped 5 bases from V and 5 bases from J, with 10 bases between. Germline CDR1 and CDR2: MDHEN and SYDVKM. CDR3 sequence reads: CASSRRVNNEQFF. CDR3 sequence (DNA): TGTGCCAGCAGTCGGAGGGTGAACAATGAGCAGTTCTTC.

The CDR3 loop is CAWRGWDYSYEQYF. The CDR3 DNA follows: TGTGCCTGGAGGGGTTGGGACTACTCCTACGAGCAGTACTTC. The rearrangement joins TRBV30 to TRBJ2-7; 7 bases line up with TRBD2. CDR1 is GTSNPN, CDR2 SVGIG, per germline (reference sequence). V gave up 3 bases and J gave up 0 bases; unmatched junction bases: 5. The CDR3 consists of 14 residues.

The DNA for the CDR3 is TGTGCCAGCAGCGTCTCGGGACTAGCGGGTATGTACAATGAGCAGTTCTTC. Residues: CASSVSGLAGMYNEQFF. The chain links TRBV9 to TRBJ2-1; TRBD2 agrees at 12 bases. This CDR3 has 17 amino acids. Per the germline V gene, CDR1 is SGDLS and CDR2 is YYNGEE. V trimming: 2 bases; J trimming: 4 bases; junction bases outside the gene matches: 7.

Comments on this clone: Other DNA sequences of this sample code for an identical CDR3. The chain joins TRBV4-1 to TRBJ1-2; 7 nucleotides line up with TRBD1. Germline CDR1 is MGHRA and CDR2 is YSYEKL. The V and J ends lost 3 bases and 4 bases, in that order; junction bases with no gene match: 8. The CDR3 spans 15 residues. The CDR3 DNA sequence: TGCGCCAGCAGCCAGGATCCCGGGACAGTCTATGGCTACACCTTC. Translated: CASSQDPGTVYGYTF.

This clone showed up just once. The chain uses TRBV2 and TRBJ2-2; TRBD1 might be the D (6 bases). This CDR3 is built from 14 residues. Trimming removed 5 bases from V and 4 bases from J, with 11 bases in between. The germline gives CDR1 SNHLY, CDR2 FYNNEI. The CDR3 is CASSLDSSTGELFF. CDR3 sequence (DNA): TGTGCCAGCAGTCTGGACAGCAGCACCGGGGAGCTGTTTTTT.

The chain carries TRBV30 and TRBJ1-5; possible D gene TRBD1, 5 bases. CDR3 size: 14 residues. V lost 1 base and J 4 bases, leaving 11 bases between the germline ends. Looked up from germline, CDR1 is GTSNPN and CDR2 is SVGIG (reference sequence). CDR3 coding DNA: TGTGCCTGGAGTGCGAGGGGAGGAAATCAGCCCCAGCATTTT. As protein: CAWSARGGNQPQHF.

The rearrangement uses TRBV5-1 and TRBJ2-2; D may be TRBD2 (7 bases). Trimming shortened V by 5 bases and J by 0 bases, and 11 bases separated the two germline ends. This CDR3 comprises 15 residues. In germline, CDR1 is SGHRS, CDR2 YFSETQ. CDR3 residues: CASRAGAPNTGELFF. The CDR3 DNA reads as TGCGCCAGCAGGGCGGGGGCTCCGAACACCGGGGAGCTGTTTTTT.

The chain couples TRBV10-1 to TRBJ2-3, with TRBD1 matching 7 bases. CDR1 WNHNN and CDR2 SYGVQD come from the germline V gene (reference sequence). The CDR3 has 15 residues. The V segment lost 6 bases and the J segment 2 bases; nucleotides outside the gene matches: 8. The CDR3 nucleotides are TGCGCCAGCAGCGACGGACAGGCGCCCACAGATACGCAGTATTTT. It encodes CASSDGQAPTDTQYF.

This chain links TRBV28 with TRBJ2-3; a possible D gene is TRBD1 (5 bases). The germline gives CDR1 MDHEN, CDR2 SYDVKM. Trimming took 4 bases from V and 0 from J, leaving 14 bases between them. CDR3 length equals 16 residues. CDR3 bases: TGTGCCAGCAGTTCTACAGGAGTGACTAGCACAGATACGCAGTATTTT. This codes for CASSSTGVTSTDTQYF.

The V gene is TRBV5-5, the J gene TRBJ2-1, with D maybe TRBD1 (6 bases). Trimming pared 5 bases from V and 0 bases from J, leaving 12 bases between. Germline V lookup: CDR1 SGHKS, CDR2 YYEKEE (reference sequence). CDR3 size: 15 residues. CDR3 coding DNA: TGTGCCAGCAGTTTACAGGGAAGCTCCTACAATGAGCAGTTCTTC. Translating gives CASSLQGSSYNEQFF.

This clone was observed a few times. The chain recombines TRBV5-1 with TRBJ2-7; D remains unclear. Germline V CDR1 and CDR2: SGHRS, YFSETQ. The CDR3 is made up of 15 amino acids. Trimming pared 2 bases from V and 0 bases from J, leaving 12 bases between. The CDR3 protein is CASSFGFTFSYEQYF. For the CDR3, the DNA is TGCGCCAGCAGCTTCGGGTTTACCTTCTCCTACGAGCAGTACTTC.

V and J are TRBV19 and TRBJ2-3, with 9 bases lining up with TRBD2. CDR3 size: 16 residues. Germline V gives CDR1 LNHDA, CDR2 SQIVND (reference sequence). V dropped 4 bases and J dropped 1; count of bases not matched to a gene: 6. The DNA of the CDR3 is TGTGCCAGTAGTAACCGGACTAGCGCCCGCACAGATACGCAGTATTTT. The encoded protein is CASSNRTSARTDTQYF.

This rearrangement joins TRBV6-1 to TRBJ1-2, with 9 bases that match TRBD1. Germline V lookup: CDR1 MNHNS, CDR2 SASEGT. This CDR3 region has 17 residues. V dropped 4 bases and J dropped 2; count of bases not matched to a gene: 11. The CDR3 spells CASSGWTGESINYGYTF. The CDR3 bases are TGTGCCAGCAGTGGGTGGACAGGGGAAAGTATAAACTATGGCTACACCTTC.

The J gene is TRBJ2-1, the V gene TRBV19, with D possibly TRBD1 on 5 matching bases. This CDR3 is 13 amino acids long. Germline V CDR1 and CDR2: LNHDA, SQIVND (reference sequence). Trimming stripped 10 bases from V and 4 bases from J, with 14 bases between. CDR3 DNA: TGTGCCACCCAACCCAACAGGTACAATGAGCAGTTCTTC. Its translation is CATQPNRYNEQFF.

V is TRBV2 and J is TRBJ1-6; unclear D gene. Per the germline V gene, CDR1 is SNHLY and CDR2 is FYNNEI. The CDR3 runs to 13 residues. V lost 7 bases and J lost 7, with 11 bases in between. CDR3 nucleotides: TGTGCCAGCACGAACAGCCTCAATTCACCCCTCCACTTT. Translation gives CASTNSLNSPLHF.

The chain joins TRBV2 to TRBJ1-2, with D uncertain. Trimming left V 7 bases short and J 0 bases short, with 3 bases between. This CDR3 spans 11 amino acids. In germline, CDR1 is SNHLY, CDR2 FYNNEI. This CDR3 reads CASKPNYGYTF. CDR3 coding DNA: TGTGCCAGCAAGCCTAACTATGGCTACACCTTC.

The chain recombines TRBV29-1 with TRBJ2-1; D is unresolved. Per the germline V gene, CDR1 is SQVTM and CDR2 is ANQGSEA. The CDR3 is 11 amino acids. Trimming took off 3 bases at V and 3 bases at J, with 3 bases between the two ends. DNA for the CDR3: TGCAGCGTTGACGTCTACAATGAGCAGTTCTTC. Its translation is CSVDVYNEQFF.

This chain joins TRBV29-1 and TRBJ2-1, with 9 bases aligning to TRBD2. This CDR3 contains 15 residues. The germline gives CDR1 SQVTM, CDR2 ANQGSEA. V trimming: 7 bases; J trimming: 5 bases; junction bases outside the gene matches: 12. This CDR3 reads CSGEVAGGPHNEQFF. The CDR3 DNA reads TGCAGCGGTGAGGTGGCGGGAGGGCCCCACAATGAGCAGTTCTTC.

The rearrangement links TRBV18 to TRBJ1-3, with D maybe TRBD1 (6 bases). The V gene's germline CDR1 is KGHSH and CDR2 LQKENI. V lost 5 bases and J lost 2, with 16 bases in between. The CDR3 length is 16 residues. The CDR3 nucleotides read TGTGCCAGCTCATTAGAACAGGGTGGAACTGGAAACACCATATATTTT. Its translation is CASSLEQGGTGNTIYF.

The rearrangement links TRBV29-1 to TRBJ2-3; 12 bases are shared with TRBD2. Germline loops: CDR1 SQVTM, CDR2 ANQGSEA. This CDR3 comprises 13 residues. The junction had 2 bases not matched to a gene; V was cut back by 4 bases and J by 6 bases. In DNA form, the CDR3 reads TGCAGCGTTGGGACTAGCGGGATGGATACGCAGTATTTT. Protein product: CSVGTSGMDTQYF.

J is TRBJ2-5 and V is TRBV5-1, with TRBD1 matching over 9 bases. This CDR3 is built from 15 residues. The V gene's germline CDR1 is SGHRS and CDR2 YFSETQ. V lost 5 bases, J lost 5 bases, and 10 bases stayed unmatched. The CDR3 DNA reads TGCGCCAGCAGGCGCGTACAGGGGGCCGGGGAGACCCAGTACTTC. Translated: CASRRVQGAGETQYF.

The CDR3 nucleotides read TGTGCCAGCAGCTTAGATCAGCGTGGGACACCTCAAGAGACCCAGTACTTC. Its protein is CASSLDQRGTPQETQYF. The V and J genes are TRBV11-2 and TRBJ2-5; possible D gene TRBD1, 6 bases. The V gene lost 0 bases and the J gene lost 2 bases, with 16 bases spanning the gap. The CDR3 is 17 amino acids. Germline CDR1 and CDR2: SGHAT and FQNNGV. The entire variable domain, with the rest obtained from reference TRBV11-2 and TRBJ2-5, is as follows: EAGVAQSPRYKIIEKRQSVAFWCNPISGHATLYWYQQILGQGPKLLIQFQNNGVVDDSQLPKDRFSAERLKGVDSTLKIQPAKLEDSAVYLCASSLDQRGTPQETQYFGPGTRLLVL.

Notes on this clone: The same CDR3 can be traced to other DNA sequences in this sample. The chain links TRBV7-8 to TRBJ1-1; 7 nucleotides align to TRBD1. The CDR3 is made up of 16 amino acids. Germline V gene lookup returns CDR1 SGHVS and CDR2 FQNEAQ. Trimming removed 5 bases from V and 0 bases from J; junction bases left unmatched: 9. The CDR3, as DNA: TGTGCCAGCAGCCCACAGGGGCGCGGCATGAACACTGAAGCTTTCTTT. It yields the protein CASSPQGRGMNTEAFF.

This chain connects TRBV5-1 to TRBJ2-3; D is uncertain. This CDR3 region has 14 residues. Germline V gene sequence: CDR1 SGHRS, CDR2 YFSETQ. Trimming shortened V by 0 bases and J by 3 bases, and 8 bases separated the two germline ends. The CDR3 DNA follows: TGCGCCAGCAGCTTGGACAGCCCGACAGATACGCAGTATTTT. Amino acid sequence: CASSLDSPTDTQYF.

This clone was counted only a few times. This sequence joins TRBV11-3 and TRBJ2-1, with 7 positions matching TRBD2. CDR3 length: 17 amino acids. The V and J ends lost 1 base and 4 bases, in that order; junction bases with no gene match: 10. Germline V gene sequence: CDR1 SGHNT, CDR2 YENEEA. The CDR3 nucleotides read TGTGCCAGCAGCTTAGGTTTTGGCGGGAGCGGGTACAATGAGCAGTTCTTC. As protein: CASSLGFGGSGYNEQFF.

The chain carries TRBV19 and TRBJ2-1, with 11 nucleotides matching TRBD1. CDR1 is LNHDA, CDR2 SQIVND, per germline (reference sequence). The ends lost 6 bases at V and 8 bases at J; junction bases unmatched: 6. This CDR3 has 14 residues. The CDR3 sequence: CASSRDRGDHEQFF. The DNA for the CDR3 is TGTGCCAGTAGCCGGGACAGGGGGGACCATGAGCAGTTCTTC.

This clone was detected once. CDR3 loop: CSVRDGATNEKLFF. The CDR3 bases are TGCAGCGTTCGAGACGGGGCAACTAATGAAAAACTGTTTTTT. The V and J genes are TRBV29-1 and TRBJ1-4; no definite D call. Trimming cost V 5 bases and J 0 bases, with 10 bases left between them. The germline V gene has CDR1 SQVTM and CDR2 ANQGSEA. This CDR3 region has 14 residues.